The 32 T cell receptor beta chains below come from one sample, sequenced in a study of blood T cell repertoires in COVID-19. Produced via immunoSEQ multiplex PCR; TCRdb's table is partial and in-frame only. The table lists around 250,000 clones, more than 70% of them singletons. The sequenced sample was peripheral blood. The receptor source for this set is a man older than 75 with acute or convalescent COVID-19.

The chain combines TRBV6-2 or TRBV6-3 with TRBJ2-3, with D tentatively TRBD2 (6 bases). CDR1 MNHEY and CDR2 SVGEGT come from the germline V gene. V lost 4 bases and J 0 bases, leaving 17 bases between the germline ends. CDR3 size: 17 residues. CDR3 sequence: CASSSREAGLSTDTQYF. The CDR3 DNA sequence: TGTGCCAGCAGTTCTCGGGAAGCCGGACTAAGCACAGATACGCAGTATTTT.

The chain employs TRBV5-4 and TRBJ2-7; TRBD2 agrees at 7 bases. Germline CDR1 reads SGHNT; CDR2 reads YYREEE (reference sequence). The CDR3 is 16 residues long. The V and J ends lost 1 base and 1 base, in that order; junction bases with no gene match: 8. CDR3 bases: TGTGCCAGCAGCTTGATGACGGGGCGGGAGTCCTACGAGCAGTACTTC. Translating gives CASSLMTGRESYEQYF.

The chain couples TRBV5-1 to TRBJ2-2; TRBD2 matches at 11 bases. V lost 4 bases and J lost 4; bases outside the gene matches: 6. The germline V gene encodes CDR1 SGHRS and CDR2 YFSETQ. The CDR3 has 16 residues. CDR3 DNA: TGCGCCAGCAGCCAACTAGCGGGAGACGCCACCGGGGAGCTGTTTTTT. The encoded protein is CASSQLAGDATGELFF.

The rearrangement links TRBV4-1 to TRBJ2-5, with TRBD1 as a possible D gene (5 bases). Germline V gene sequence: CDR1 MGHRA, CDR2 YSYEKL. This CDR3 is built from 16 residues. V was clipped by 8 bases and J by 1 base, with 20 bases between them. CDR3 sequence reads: CASSWGRGASQETQYF. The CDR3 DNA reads TGCGCCAGCTCCTGGGGCCGCGGCGCCAGCCAAGAGACCCAGTACTTC.

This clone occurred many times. The CDR3 nucleotides read TGTGCCAGCAGCTTAAACAGGGGGGATTCACCCCTCCACTTT. Its translation is CASSLNRGDSPLHF. The V gene is TRBV5-6, the J gene TRBJ1-6, with 8 bases that match TRBD1. The CDR3 consists of 14 residues. V dropped 2 bases and J dropped 8; count of bases not matched to a gene: 3. Germline CDR1 reads SGHDT; CDR2 reads YYEEEE.

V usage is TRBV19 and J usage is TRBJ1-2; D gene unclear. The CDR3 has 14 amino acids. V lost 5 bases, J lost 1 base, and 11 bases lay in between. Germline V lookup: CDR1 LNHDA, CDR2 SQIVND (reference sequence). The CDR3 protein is CASSADTVNYGYTF. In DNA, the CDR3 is TGTGCCAGTAGTGCCGACACAGTTAACTATGGCTACACCTTC.

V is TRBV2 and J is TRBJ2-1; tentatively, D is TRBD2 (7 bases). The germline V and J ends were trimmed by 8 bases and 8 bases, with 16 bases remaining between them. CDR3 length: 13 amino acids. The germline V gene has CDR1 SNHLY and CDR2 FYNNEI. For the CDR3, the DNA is TGTGCCAGCGGGGGGGACACTTTTGATGAGCAGTTCTTC. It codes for CASGGDTFDEQFF. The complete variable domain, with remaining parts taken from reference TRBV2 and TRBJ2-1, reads EPEVTQTPSHQVTQMGQEVILRCVPISNHLYFYWYRQILGQKVEFLVSFYNNEISEKSEIFDDQFSVERPDGSNFTLKIRSTKLEDSAMYFCASGGDTFDEQFFGPGTRLTVL.

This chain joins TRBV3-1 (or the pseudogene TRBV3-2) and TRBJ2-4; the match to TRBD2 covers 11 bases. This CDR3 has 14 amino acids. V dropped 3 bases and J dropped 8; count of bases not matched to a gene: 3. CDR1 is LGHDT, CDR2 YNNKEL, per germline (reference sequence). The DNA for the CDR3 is TGTGCCAGCAGCCATACTAGCGGGGGTGACATTCAGTACTTC. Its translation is CASSHTSGGDIQYF.

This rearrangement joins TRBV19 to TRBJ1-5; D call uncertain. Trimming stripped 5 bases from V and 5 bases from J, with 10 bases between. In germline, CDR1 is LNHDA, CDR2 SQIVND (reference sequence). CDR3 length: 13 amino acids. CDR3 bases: TGTGCCAGTAGTCGCCCGCGGTATCAGCCCCAGCATTTT. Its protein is CASSRPRYQPQHF.

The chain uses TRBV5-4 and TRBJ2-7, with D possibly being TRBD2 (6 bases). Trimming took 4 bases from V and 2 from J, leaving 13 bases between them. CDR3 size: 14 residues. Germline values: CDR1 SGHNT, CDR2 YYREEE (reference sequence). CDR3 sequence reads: CASSHGGRPYEQYF. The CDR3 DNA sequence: TGTGCCAGCAGCCACGGAGGGAGGCCCTACGAGCAGTACTTC.

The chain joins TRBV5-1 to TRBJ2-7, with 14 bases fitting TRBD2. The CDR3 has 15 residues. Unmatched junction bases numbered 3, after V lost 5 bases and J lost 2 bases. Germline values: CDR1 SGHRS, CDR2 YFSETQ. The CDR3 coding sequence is TGCGCCAGCAGGGTGACTAGCGGGGGGGCCTACGAGCAGTACTTC. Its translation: CASRVTSGGAYEQYF. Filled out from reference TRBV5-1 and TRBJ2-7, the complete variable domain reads KAGVTQTPRYLIKTRGQQVTLSCSPISGHRSVSWYQQTPGQGLQFLFEYFSETQRNKGNFPGRFSGRQFSNSRSEMNVSTLELGDSALYLCASRVTSGGAYEQYFGPGTRLTVT.

CDR3 residues: CASLSGTLNSPLHF. CDR3 DNA sequence: TGTGCTTCCCTCTCCGGGACACTAAATTCACCCCTCCACTTT. V and J are TRBV6-5 and TRBJ1-6; TRBD1 is a possible D gene (6 bases). The germline V gene has CDR1 MNHEY and CDR2 SVGAGI. The CDR3 contains 14 residues.

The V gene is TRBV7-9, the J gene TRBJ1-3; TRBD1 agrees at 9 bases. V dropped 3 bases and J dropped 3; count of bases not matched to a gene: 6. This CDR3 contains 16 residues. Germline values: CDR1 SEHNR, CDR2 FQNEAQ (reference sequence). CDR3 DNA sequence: TGTGCCAGCAGCTTGGGACAGGGAGTAGGTGGAAACACCATATATTTT. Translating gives CASSLGQGVGGNTIYF.

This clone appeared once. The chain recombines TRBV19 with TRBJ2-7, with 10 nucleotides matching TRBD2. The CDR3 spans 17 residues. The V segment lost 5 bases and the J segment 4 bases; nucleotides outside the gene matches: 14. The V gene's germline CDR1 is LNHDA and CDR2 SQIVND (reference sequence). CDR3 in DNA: TGTGCCAGTAGTTCGCGGGGAGCGGGAGGGCCTGGGTACGAGCAGTACTTC. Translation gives CASSSRGAGGPGYEQYF.

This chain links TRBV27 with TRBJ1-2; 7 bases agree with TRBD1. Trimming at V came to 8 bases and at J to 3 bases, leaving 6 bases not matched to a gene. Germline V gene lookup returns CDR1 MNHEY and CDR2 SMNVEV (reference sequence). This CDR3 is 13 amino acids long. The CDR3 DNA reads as TGTGCCAGCGCGACCGGGACAGACTATGGCTACACCTTC. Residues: CASATGTDYGYTF.

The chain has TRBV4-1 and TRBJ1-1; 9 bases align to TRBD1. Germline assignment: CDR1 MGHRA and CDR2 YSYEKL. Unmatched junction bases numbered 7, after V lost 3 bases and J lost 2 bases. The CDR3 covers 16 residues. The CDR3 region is CASSHARDRANTEAFF. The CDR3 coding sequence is TGCGCCAGCAGCCACGCGCGGGACAGGGCAAACACTGAAGCTTTCTTT.

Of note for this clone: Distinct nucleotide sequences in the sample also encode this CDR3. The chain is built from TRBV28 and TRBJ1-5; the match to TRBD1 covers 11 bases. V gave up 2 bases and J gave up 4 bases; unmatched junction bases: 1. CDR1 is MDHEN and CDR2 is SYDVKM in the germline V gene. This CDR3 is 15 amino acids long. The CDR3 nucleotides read TGTGCCAGCAGTTTAGGACAGGGGGCGAATCAGCCCCAGCATTTT. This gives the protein CASSLGQGANQPQHF.

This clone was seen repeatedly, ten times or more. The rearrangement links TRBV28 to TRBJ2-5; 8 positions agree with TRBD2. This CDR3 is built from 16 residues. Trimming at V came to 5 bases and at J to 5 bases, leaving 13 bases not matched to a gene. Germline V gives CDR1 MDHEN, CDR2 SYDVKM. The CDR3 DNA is TGTGCCAGCAGTCCCTATAGACTAGCGTATTCGGAGACCCAGTACTTC. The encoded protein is CASSPYRLAYSETQYF.

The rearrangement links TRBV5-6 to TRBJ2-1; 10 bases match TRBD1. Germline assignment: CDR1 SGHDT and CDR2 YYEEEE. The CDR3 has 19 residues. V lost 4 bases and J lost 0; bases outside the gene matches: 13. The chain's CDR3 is CASSPLTGTGAPSYNEQFF. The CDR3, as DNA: TGTGCCAGCAGCCCATTGACCGGGACAGGGGCCCCCTCCTACAATGAGCAGTTCTTC. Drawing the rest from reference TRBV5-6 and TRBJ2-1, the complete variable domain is DAGVTQSPTHLIKTRGQQVTLRCSPKSGHDTVSWYQQALGQGPQFIFQYYEEEERQRGNFPDRFSGHQFPNYSSELNVNALLLGDSALYLCASSPLTGTGAPSYNEQFFGPGTRLTVL.

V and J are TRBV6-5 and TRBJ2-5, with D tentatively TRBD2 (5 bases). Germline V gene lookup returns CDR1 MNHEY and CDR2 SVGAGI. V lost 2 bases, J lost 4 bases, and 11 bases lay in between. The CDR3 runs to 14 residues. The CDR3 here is CASSYTGIGETQYF. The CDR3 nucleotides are TGTGCCAGCAGTTACACGGGAATAGGAGAGACCCAGTACTTC.

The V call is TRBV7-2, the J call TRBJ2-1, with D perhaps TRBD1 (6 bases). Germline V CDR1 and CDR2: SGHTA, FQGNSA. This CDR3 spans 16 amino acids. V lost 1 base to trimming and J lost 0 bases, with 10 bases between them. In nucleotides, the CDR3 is TGTGCCAGCAGCTTAGTGGTGACAGGCTCCTACAATGAGCAGTTCTTC. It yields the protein CASSLVVTGSYNEQFF.

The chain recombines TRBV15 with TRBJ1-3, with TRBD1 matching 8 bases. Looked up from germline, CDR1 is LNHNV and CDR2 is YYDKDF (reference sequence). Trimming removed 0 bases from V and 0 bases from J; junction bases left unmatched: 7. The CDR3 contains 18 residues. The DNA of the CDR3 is TGTGCCACCAGCAGAGATCGGACAGGGACTTTCTCTGGAAACACCATATATTTT. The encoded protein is CATSRDRTGTFSGNTIYF. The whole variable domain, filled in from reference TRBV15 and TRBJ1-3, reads DAMVIQNPRYQVTQFGKPVTLSCSQTLNHNVMYWYQQKSSQAPKLLFHYYDKDFNNEADTPDNFQSRRPNTSFCFLDIRSPGLGDTAMYLCATSRDRTGTFSGNTIYFGEGSWLTVV.

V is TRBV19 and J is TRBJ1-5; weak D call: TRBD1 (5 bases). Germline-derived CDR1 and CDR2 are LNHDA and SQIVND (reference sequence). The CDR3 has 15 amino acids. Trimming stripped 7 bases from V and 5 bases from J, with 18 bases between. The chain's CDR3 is CASTNSAGGDQPQHF. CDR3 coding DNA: TGTGCCAGTACGAACTCAGCGGGAGGGGATCAGCCCCAGCATTTT.

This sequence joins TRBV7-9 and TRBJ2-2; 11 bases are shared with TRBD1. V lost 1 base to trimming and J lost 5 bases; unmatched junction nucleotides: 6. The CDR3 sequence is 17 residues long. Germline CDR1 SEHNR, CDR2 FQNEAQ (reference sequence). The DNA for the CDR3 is TGTGCCAGCAGCTTAGGGGTCGGGACAGGGGGTACCGGGGAGCTGTTTTTT. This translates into CASSLGVGTGGTGELFF.

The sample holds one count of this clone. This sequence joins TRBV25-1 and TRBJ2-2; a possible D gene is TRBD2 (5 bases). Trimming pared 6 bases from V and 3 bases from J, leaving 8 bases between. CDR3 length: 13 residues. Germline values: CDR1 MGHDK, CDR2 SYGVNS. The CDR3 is CASSGLDTGELFF. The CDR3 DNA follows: TGTGCCAGCAGCGGACTTGACACCGGGGAGCTGTTTTTT. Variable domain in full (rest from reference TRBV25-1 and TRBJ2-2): EADIYQTPRYLVIGTGKKITLECSQTMGHDKMYWYQQDPGMELHLIHYSYGVNSTEKGDLSSESTVSRIRTEHFPLTLESARPSHTSQYLCASSGLDTGELFFGEGSRLTVL.

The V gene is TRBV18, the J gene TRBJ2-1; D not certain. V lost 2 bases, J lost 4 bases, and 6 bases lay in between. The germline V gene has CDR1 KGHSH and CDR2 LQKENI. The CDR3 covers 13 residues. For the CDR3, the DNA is TGTGCCAGCTCACCAGTGGAGTACAATGAGCAGTTCTTC. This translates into CASSPVEYNEQFF. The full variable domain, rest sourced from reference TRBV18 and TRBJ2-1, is NAGVMQNPRHLVRRRGQEARLRCSPMKGHSHVYWYRQLPEEGLKFMVYLQKENIIDESGMPKERFSAEFPKEGPSILRIQQVVRGDSAAYFCASSPVEYNEQFFGPGTRLTVL.

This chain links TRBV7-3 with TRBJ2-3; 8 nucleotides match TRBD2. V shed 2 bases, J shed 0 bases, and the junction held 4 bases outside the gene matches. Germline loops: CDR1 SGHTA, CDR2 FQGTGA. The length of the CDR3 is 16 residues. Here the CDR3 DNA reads TGTGCCAGCAGCTTATTCCCTAGCGGGAGCACAGATACGCAGTATTTT. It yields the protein CASSLFPSGSTDTQYF. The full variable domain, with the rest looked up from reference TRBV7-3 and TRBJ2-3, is GAGVSQTPSNKVTEKGKYVELRCDPISGHTALYWYRQSLGQGPEFLIYFQGTGAADDSGLPNDRFFAVRPEGSVSTLKIQRTERGDSAVYLCASSLFPSGSTDTQYFGPGTRLTVL.

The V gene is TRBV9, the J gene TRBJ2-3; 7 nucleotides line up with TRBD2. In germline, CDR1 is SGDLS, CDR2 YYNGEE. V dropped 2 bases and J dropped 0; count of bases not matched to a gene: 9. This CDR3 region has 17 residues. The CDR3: CASSVYSSGGSTDTQYF. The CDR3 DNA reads TGTGCCAGCAGCGTTTACTCTAGCGGAGGGAGCACAGATACGCAGTATTTT.

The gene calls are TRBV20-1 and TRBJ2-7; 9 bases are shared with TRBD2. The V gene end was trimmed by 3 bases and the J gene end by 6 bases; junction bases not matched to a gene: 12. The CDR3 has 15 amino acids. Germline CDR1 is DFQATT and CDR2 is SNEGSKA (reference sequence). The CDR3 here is CSASERSGRISEQYF. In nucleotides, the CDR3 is TGCAGTGCTAGTGAACGTAGCGGGAGAATCAGCGAGCAGTACTTC.

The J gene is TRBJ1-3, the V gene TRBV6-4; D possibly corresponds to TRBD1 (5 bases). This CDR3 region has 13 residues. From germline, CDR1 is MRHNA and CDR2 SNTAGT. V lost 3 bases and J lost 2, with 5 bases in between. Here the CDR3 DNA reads TGTGCCAGCAGTGAGACAGCTGGAAACACCATATATTTT. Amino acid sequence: CASSETAGNTIYF.

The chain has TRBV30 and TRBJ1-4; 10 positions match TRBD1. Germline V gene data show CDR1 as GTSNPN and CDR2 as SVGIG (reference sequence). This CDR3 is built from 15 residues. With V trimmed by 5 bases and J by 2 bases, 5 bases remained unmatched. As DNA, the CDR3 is TGTGCCTGGGGGACAGGGGCGGTGACTAATGAAAAACTGTTTTTT. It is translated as CAWGTGAVTNEKLFF.

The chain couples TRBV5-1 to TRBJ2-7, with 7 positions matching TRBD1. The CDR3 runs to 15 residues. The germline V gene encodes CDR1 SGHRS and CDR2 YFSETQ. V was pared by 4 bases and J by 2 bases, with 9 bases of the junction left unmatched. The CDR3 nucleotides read TGCGCCAGCAGCCCGCGACAGGGAAGCACCTACGAGCAGTACTTC. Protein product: CASSPRQGSTYEQYF.